Sequencing of this TCR beta chain was carried out in a study of monozygotic twins with inflammatory bowel disease. CDR1 is MGHDK and CDR2 is SYGVNS in the germline V gene. CDR3 length: 14 residues. TCRdb reprocessed the 5' RACE reads, with one entry per CDR3 protein and no DNA. This sample lists some 330,000 distinct CDR3 sequences; its ten largest clones have roughly 5.3%. The sequenced sample consisted of blood. The rearrangement uses TRBV25-1 and TRBJ2-3; the TRBD1 assignment by TCRdb is unverifiable without DNA. The clonotype comes from a human donor with ulcerative colitis or Crohn's disease, or a healthy co-twin of an affected twin (not recorded which). The chain's CDR3 is CASSDPPGSVAQYF.